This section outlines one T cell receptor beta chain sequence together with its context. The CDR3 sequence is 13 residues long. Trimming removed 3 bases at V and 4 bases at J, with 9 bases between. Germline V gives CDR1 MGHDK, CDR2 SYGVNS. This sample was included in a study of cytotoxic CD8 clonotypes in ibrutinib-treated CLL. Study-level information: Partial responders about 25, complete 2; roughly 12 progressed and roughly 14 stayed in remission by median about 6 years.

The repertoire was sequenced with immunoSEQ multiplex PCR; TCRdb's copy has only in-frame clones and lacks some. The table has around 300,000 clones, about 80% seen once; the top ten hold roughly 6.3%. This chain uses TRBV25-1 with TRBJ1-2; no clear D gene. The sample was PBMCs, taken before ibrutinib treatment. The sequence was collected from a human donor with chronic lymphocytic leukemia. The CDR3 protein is CASSDARSYGYTF. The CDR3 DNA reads TGTGCCAGCAGTGACGCTCGCAGCTATGGCTACACCTTC.